This T cell receptor (beta chain) was identified in a study of OX40 agonist ivuxolimab in advanced cancers. Study background: Partial responses occurred in three patients (one hepatocellular carcinoma, two cutaneous melanoma).

Findings and limits, study-wide: There was clonal expansion of CD4+ and CD8+ blood T cells by week 6 at 0.1 to 3.0 mg/kg. Expanded peripheral T cell antigen specificity was not determined.

As for this clone: Its antigen is as yet unknown.

Here immunoSEQ multiplex PCR was the method, and the copy in TCRdb shows in-frame clones only, minus some. This sample has under 150,000 clones; 80% to 90% occur once, and the top ten carry around 0.55%. Anyone with autoimmune disease history or systemic immunosuppression was excluded. The receptor was isolated from an adult with an advanced solid tumor such as melanoma, head and neck, liver or kidney cancer. Sequencing was performed on CD4+ or CD8+ T cells sorted from blood, taken in a trial of the OX40 agonist ivuxolimab.

The CDR3 region is CASSVTGLDQPQHF. The CDR3 nucleotides read TGCGCCAGCAGCGTGACAGGCTTAGATCAGCCCCAGCATTTT. V gene TRBV5-1 combines with J gene TRBJ1-5, with a tentative D call TRBD1 (6 bases). CDR3 length: 14 residues. Between the trimmed V and J ends, which lost 4 bases and 5 bases, there was a span of 13 bases. Germline V gene data show CDR1 as SGHRS and CDR2 as YFSETQ. Looking up the rest from reference TRBV5-1 and TRBJ1-5 gives the full variable domain: KAGVTQTPRYLIKTRGQQVTLSCSPISGHRSVSWYQQTPGQGLQFLFEYFSETQRNKGNFPGRFSGRQFSNSRSEMNVSTLELGDSALYLCASSVTGLDQPQHFGDGTRLSIL.